This TCR beta chain was recorded in a study of T cells in Graves' hyperthyroidism and ophthalmopathy. Looking at the study overall: Peripheral blood was taken when the disease was first diagnosed, before any treatment began. Whole-study results and caveats: Stable hyperthyroidism was told apart from ophthalmopathy by a model built on 13 V-J features. Model output signaled ophthalmopathy a median approximately six months ahead of onset.

RNA transcripts yielded amplified TCR beta CDR3 regions. The primer set for the first-round RT-PCR of the TCR CDR3 was HTBI. Using its own MiXCR run on the multiplex PCR reads, TCRdb lists one record per CDR3 protein. The data contain 400,000 to 550,000 distinct CDR3 sequences, around 22% of them singletons. Lactation, pregnancy, other autoimmune disease or uncontrolled infection excluded patients. In its sample, this clonotype was seen once. Its antigen is currently unknown. This CDR3 has 15 amino acids. The V gene end was trimmed by 6 bases and the J gene end by 4 bases; junction bases not matched to a gene: 8.

This chain joins TRBV12-3 or TRBV12-4 and TRBJ1-2, with 10 bases aligning to TRBD1. This clonotype was sampled from a woman aged 30 to 39 with Graves' ophthalmopathy. Specimen: blood. The CDR3 protein is CASRPGTGEVYGYTF. DNA of the CDR3: TGTGCCAGCAGACCCGGGACAGGGGAGGTCTATGGCTACACCTTC.